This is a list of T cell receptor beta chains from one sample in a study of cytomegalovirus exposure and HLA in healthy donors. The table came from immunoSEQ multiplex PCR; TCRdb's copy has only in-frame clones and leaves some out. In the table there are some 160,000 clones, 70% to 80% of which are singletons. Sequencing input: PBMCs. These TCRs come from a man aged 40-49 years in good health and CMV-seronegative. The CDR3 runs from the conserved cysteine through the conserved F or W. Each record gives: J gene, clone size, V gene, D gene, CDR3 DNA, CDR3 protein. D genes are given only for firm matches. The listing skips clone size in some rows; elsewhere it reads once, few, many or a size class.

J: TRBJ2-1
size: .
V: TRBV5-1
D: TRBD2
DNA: TGCGCCAGCAGCATACTAGCGGGAGGGAACTACAATGAGCAGTTCTTC
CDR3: CASSILAGGNYNEQFF

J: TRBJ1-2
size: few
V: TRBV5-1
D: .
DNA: TGCGCCAGCAGCAAGGGGGGGGAAATAGCTGCGGGCTACACCTTC
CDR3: CASSKGGEIAAGYTF

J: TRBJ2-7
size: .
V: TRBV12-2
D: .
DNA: TGTGCAAGTCGCTTAGCGCCAAAATTGGGGCAGCCATCCTACGAGCAGTACTTC
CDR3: CASRLAPKLGQPSYEQYF

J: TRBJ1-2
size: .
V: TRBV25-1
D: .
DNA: TGTGCCAGCAGTGACTACTATGGCTACACCTTC
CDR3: CASSDYYGYTF

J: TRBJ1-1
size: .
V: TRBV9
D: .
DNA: TGTGCCAGCAGCGTAGACCAGATGAACACTGAAGCTTTCTTT
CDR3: CASSVDQMNTEAFF

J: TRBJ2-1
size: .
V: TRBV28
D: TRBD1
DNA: TGTGCCAGCAGTCCCGAGGACAGGGACAATGAGCAGTTCTTC
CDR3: CASSPEDRDNEQFF

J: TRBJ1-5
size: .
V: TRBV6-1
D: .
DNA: TGTGCCAGCAGTGAAGCGGGGGCTGGGCAGCCCCAGCATTTT
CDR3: CASSEAGAGQPQHF

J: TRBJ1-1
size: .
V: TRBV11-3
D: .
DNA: TGTGCCAGCAGCCTAACAGGGATCACTGAAGCTTTCTTT
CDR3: CASSLTGITEAFF

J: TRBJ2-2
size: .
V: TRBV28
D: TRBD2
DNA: TGTGCCAGCAAACAACTAGCGGGAGGGGTCACCGGGGAGCTGTTTTTT
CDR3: CASKQLAGGVTGELFF

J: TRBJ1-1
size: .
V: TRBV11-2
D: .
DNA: TGTGCCAGCAGCTTTACGGGGGTAAACACTGAAGCTTTCTTT
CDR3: CASSFTGVNTEAFF

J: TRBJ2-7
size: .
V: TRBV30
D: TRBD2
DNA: TGTGCCTGGAGTTTACCGAATCAAGCGGGAGTTAGCCACTTC
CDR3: CAWSLPNQAGVSHF

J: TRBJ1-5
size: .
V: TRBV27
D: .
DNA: TGTGCCAGCAGCAAGGGGCCAGGGAATCAGCCCCAGCATTTT
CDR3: CASSKGPGNQPQHF

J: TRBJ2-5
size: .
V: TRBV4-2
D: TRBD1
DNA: TGTGCCAGCAGCCAGCTGACAGGGCAGGGGGAGACCCAGTACTTC
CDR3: CASSQLTGQGETQYF

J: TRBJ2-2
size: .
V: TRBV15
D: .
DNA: TGTGCCACCAGCAGAGTTGGGCAGGGAATAGTGGAGCTGTTTTTT
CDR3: CATSRVGQGIVELFF

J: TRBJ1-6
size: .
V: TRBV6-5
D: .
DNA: TGTGCCAGCAGGCCAGGGGCCAGTCGTTCACCCCTCCACTTT
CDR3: CASRPGASRSPLHF

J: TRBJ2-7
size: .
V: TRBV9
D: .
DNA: TGTGCCAGCAGCGTAGGGGAGTCCATCGGCTACGAGCAGTACTTC
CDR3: CASSVGESIGYEQYF

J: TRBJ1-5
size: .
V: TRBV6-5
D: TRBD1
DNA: TGTGCCACCCGCCGGACAGGCCGCAATCAGCCCCAGCATTTT
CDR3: CATRRTGRNQPQHF

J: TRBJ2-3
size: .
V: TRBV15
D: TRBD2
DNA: TGTGCCACCAGCAGAGATCTCGCGGGAACCAGCGGGAGGGCCCAGACAGATACGCAGTATTTT
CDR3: CATSRDLAGTSGRAQTDTQYF

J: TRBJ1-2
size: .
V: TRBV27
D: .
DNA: TGTGCCAGCAGTTTCTCCGACAGGCCTTCAGCCTACACCTTC
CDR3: CASSFSDRPSAYTF

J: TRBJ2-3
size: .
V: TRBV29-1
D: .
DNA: TGCAGCGTTCGAACTTCCCCTTCCCCAGATACGCAGTATTTT
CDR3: CSVRTSPSPDTQYF

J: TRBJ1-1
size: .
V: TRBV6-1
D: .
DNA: TGTGCCAGCAGTAACCTACCTTTGGAGACTGAAGCTTTCTTT
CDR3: CASSNLPLETEAFF

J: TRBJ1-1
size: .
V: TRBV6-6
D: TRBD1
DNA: TGTGCCAGCAGTTACTCCCAGGGGGCAGCGCGAGCTTTCTTT
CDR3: CASSYSQGAARAFF

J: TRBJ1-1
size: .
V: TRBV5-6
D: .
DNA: TGTGCCAGCAGCTTGCTAGGGAACACTGAAGCTTTCTTT
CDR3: CASSLLGNTEAFF

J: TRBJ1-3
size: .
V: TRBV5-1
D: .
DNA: TGCGCCAGCAGCTTGGTGGGGGGGGACACCATATATTTT
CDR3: CASSLVGGDTIYF

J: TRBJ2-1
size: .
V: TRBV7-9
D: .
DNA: TGTGCCAGCAGCCGTGACAGCTCCTACAATGAGCAGTTCTTC
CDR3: CASSRDSSYNEQFF

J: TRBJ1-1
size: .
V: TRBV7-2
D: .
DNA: TGTGCCAGCAGCTCCGAACAGGGTTACTTCGGCACTGAAGCTTTCTTT
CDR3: CASSSEQGYFGTEAFF

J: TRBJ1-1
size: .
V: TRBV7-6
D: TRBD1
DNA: TGTGCCAGCAGCTTATTACAGGGGGGCTTGAACACTGAAGCTTTCTTT
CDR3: CASSLLQGGLNTEAFF

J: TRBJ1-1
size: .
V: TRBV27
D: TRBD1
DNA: TGTGCCAGCAGTTCCCGAGGACAGGACATGAACACTGAAGCTTTCTTT
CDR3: CASSSRGQDMNTEAFF

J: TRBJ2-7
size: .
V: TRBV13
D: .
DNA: TGTGCCAGCAGCTCCACGCGCTACGAGCAGTACTTC
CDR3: CASSSTRYEQYF

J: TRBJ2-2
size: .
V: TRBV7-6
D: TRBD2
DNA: TGTGCCAGCAGCGTCGACAGACTAGCGCGCACCGGGGAGCTGTTTTTT
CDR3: CASSVDRLARTGELFF

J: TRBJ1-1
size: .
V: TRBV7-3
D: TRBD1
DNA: TGTGCCAGCAGCTTACGGACAGGTCCGAACACTGAAGCTTTCTTT
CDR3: CASSLRTGPNTEAFF

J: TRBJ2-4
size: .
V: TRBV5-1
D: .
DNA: TGCGCCAGCAGCGTCGAAGGTGGGGGAGGAAACAGTCAGTACTTC
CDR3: CASSVEGGGGNSQYF

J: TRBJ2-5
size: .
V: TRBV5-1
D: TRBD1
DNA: TGCGCCAGCAGCCCGGAGGGACAGGGGACCCAGTACTTC
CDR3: CASSPEGQGTQYF

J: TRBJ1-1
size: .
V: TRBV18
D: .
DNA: TGTGCCAGCTCACGAGACAGCTTTGAAGCTTTCTTT
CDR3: CASSRDSFEAFF

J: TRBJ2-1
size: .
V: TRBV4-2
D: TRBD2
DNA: TGTGCCAGCAGCCTACTAGCGGGAAGATACAATGAGCAGTTCTTC
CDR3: CASSLLAGRYNEQFF

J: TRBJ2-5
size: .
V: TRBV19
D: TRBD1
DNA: TGTGCCAGTAGTATCCCCCGCGGACAGGCGTTACAAGAGACCCAGTACTTC
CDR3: CASSIPRGQALQETQYF

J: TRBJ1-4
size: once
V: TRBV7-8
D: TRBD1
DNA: TGTGCCAGCAGCACCCAGGGGGCCGCTAATGAAAAACTGTTTTTT
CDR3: CASSTQGAANEKLFF

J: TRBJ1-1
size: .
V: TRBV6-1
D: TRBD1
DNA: TGTGCCAGCAGCCCCGGGACAGTGAACACTGAAGCTTTCTTT
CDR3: CASSPGTVNTEAFF

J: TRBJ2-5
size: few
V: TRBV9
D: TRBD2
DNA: TGTGCCAGCAGCGTGGGGAGCGGGAGTGTTCGAGAGACCCAGTACTTC
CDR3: CASSVGSGSVRETQYF

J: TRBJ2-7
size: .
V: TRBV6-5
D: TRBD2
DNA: TGTGCCAGCAGCTGGAGGGGGACTAGCCCCTACGAGCAGTACTTC
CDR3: CASSWRGTSPYEQYF

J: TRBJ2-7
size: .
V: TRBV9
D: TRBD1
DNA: TGTGCCAGCAGCGTAGCCCCGACAGGGGAGACCCACGAGCAGTACTTC
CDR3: CASSVAPTGETHEQYF

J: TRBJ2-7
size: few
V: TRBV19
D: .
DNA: TGTGCCAGTAGTATAGGTGGCACCCGCTCCTACGAGCAGTACTTC
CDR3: CASSIGGTRSYEQYF

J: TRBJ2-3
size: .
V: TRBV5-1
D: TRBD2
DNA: TGCGCCAGCAGGCCCCTAGCGGGAGGCAGCACAGATACGCAGTATTTT
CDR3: CASRPLAGGSTDTQYF

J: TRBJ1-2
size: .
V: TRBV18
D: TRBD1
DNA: TGTGCCAGCTCACGTTCCGGGACAGCTAACTATGGCTACACCTTC
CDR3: CASSRSGTANYGYTF

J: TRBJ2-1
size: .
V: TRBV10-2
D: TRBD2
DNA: TGCGCCAGCAGTGATAGCGGGGGCCCCCCTATCTACAATGAGCAGTTCTTC
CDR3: CASSDSGGPPIYNEQFF

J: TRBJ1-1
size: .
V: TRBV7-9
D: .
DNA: TGTGCCAGCAGCTTAGAGAGGGTTGGGAGTACTGAAGCTTTCTTT
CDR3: CASSLERVGSTEAFF

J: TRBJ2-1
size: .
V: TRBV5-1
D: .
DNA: TGCGCCAGCAGCTTGGAGGCTAGCTCCTACAATGAGCAGTTCTTC
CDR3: CASSLEASSYNEQFF

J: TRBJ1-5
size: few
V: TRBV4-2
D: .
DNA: TGTGCCAGCAGCCACAACAAAGGAGGATTGCACAGTCCCCAGCATTTT
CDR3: CASSHNKGGLHSPQHF

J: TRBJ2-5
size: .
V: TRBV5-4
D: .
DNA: TGTGCCAGCAGCTCAGGAACGGTGAGGGCGCGAGAGACCCAGTACTTC
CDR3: CASSSGTVRARETQYF

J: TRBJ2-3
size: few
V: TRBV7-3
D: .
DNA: TGTGCCAGCCGGAGGGAGAGGGGAACAGATACGCAGTATTTT
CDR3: CASRRERGTDTQYF